Listed below are T cell receptor beta chains from one sample, sequenced in a study of blood T cell repertoires in COVID-19. Clones were sequenced by immunoSEQ multiplex PCR, and TCRdb holds only the in-frame ones, with some missing. Among approximately 150,000 clones, 65% to 90% were seen once, and the ten largest hold about a tenth. The source material was peripheral blood. Source of these receptors: a man between 60 and 75 years old with active or convalescent COVID-19. The CDR3 runs from the conserved cysteine through the conserved F or W. D genes are given only for firm matches. The size entry is marked missing in some rows and otherwise reads once, few, many or a size class.

TRBJ2-5 | TRBD1 | TRBV13 | NA | TGTGCCAGCAGCCACAGGGGGCCGTTCGAGACCCAGTACTTC | CASSHRGPFETQYF
TRBJ1-6 | TRBD1 | TRBV2 | NA | TGTGCCAGCAGTGTTGCAGGGGGCGATTCACCCCTCCACTTT | CASSVAGGDSPLHF
TRBJ1-2 | NA | TRBV6-5 | NA | TGTGCCAGCAGTAGCGGGGGGGGTTTGGACGGCTACACCTTC | CASSSGGGLDGYTF
TRBJ1-2 | NA | TRBV18 | few | TGTGCCAGCTCACCAGCGGCCGGCTACACCTTC | CASSPAAGYTF
TRBJ1-1 | NA | TRBV10-3 | once | TGTGCCATCACCGGAGGCGCAGATTTTGCTGAAGCTTTCTTT | CAITGGADFAEAFF
TRBJ2-2 | NA | TRBV12-5 | NA | TGTGCTAGTGGTTTTAAGAACACCGGGGAGCTGTTTTTT | CASGFKNTGELFF
TRBJ1-3 | NA | TRBV7-6 | NA | TGTGCCAGCAGCTACCTCCACGGGGGGGACGGTGGAAACACCATATATTTT | CASSYLHGGDGGNTIYF
TRBJ1-2 | NA | TRBV30 | once | TGTGCCTGGGCCACTAACTATGGCTACACCTTC | CAWATNYGYTF
TRBJ1-1 | TRBD1 | TRBV11-3 | few | TGTGCCAGCAGCTTAGGTCGACAGGGGAGGGGGTTGGCAACTGAAGCTTTCTTT | CASSLGRQGRGLATEAFF
TRBJ1-2 | NA | TRBV10-1 | NA | TGCGCCAACAAAACCGGGATTCATTCTCCGGGTGGCTACACCTTC | CANKTGIHSPGGYTF
TRBJ1-5 | NA | TRBV19 | NA | TGTGCCAGTAGGGGGACAACCGGGGATCAGCCCCAGCATTTT | CASRGTTGDQPQHF
TRBJ2-4 | TRBD2 | TRBV25-1 | NA | TGTGCCAGCGCCCCTAGCGGGGTGGACAAAAACATTCAGTACTTC | CASAPSGVDKNIQYF
TRBJ2-5 | NA | TRBV7-9 | few | TGTGCCAGCAGCTTGGGCCACTCAAGAGGGGAGACCCAGTACTTC | CASSLGHSRGETQYF
TRBJ1-4 | NA | TRBV10-1 | NA | TGCGCCAGCAGTGAGGCTTTGGGAGATGTTAATGAAAAACTGTTTTTT | CASSEALGDVNEKLFF
TRBJ2-2 | NA | TRBV6-5 | NA | TGTGCCAGCAGTTACTGGCAGGGGGGTCCCACCGGGGAGCTGTTTTTT | CASSYWQGGPTGELFF
TRBJ1-4 | NA | TRBV3-1/TRBV3-2 | once | TGTGCCAGCAGCCAAAAGGGAGGGAGTGAAAAACTGTTTTTT | CASSQKGGSEKLFF
TRBJ1-5 | NA | TRBV2 | once | TGTGCCAGCAGTGAAGTGGGGCGATTTAATCAGCCCCAGCATTTT | CASSEVGRFNQPQHF
TRBJ1-4 | TRBD1 | TRBV2 | NA | TGTGCCAGCAGACGCGGGACAGGGGCCGCCTATGCAACTAATGAAAAACTGTTTTTT | CASRRGTGAAYATNEKLFF
TRBJ2-1 | TRBD2 | TRBV6-5 | NA | TGTGCCAGCAGTTCCCCGACTAGCGGGCGTAACAATGAGCAGTTCTTC | CASSSPTSGRNNEQFF
TRBJ1-5 | NA | TRBV16 | NA | TGTGCCAGCAGCCAATCTGCGGGTAGGGGCAATCAGCCCCAGCATTTT | CASSQSAGRGNQPQHF
TRBJ2-3 | TRBD1 | TRBV11-3 | once | TGTGCCAGCAGGAAAAACAGGGGAGGCACAGATACGCAGTATTTT | CASRKNRGGTDTQYF
TRBJ1-5 | TRBD1 | TRBV24-1 | NA | TGTGCCACCAGTGATCCTCGGACAGGGAAGGGCAATCAGCCCCAGCATTTT | CATSDPRTGKGNQPQHF
TRBJ2-3 | NA | TRBV5-1 | NA | TGCGCCAGCAGCGGTTCCAGGGGCACAGATACGCAGTATTTT | CASSGSRGTDTQYF
TRBJ1-2 | TRBD1 | TRBV24-1 | NA | TGTGCCACCAGTGATTTCGGACAGGGTTTCTATGGCTACACCTTC | CATSDFGQGFYGYTF
TRBJ1-5 | NA | TRBV9 | NA | TGTGCCAGCAGCGTAGGTACGGGGGAGGGCCAGCCCCAGCATTTT | CASSVGTGEGQPQHF
TRBJ2-3 | TRBD2 | TRBV13 | NA | TGTGCCAGCAGCTCGGGGACTAGCGGGTCTGCGCAGTATTTT | CASSSGTSGSAQYF
TRBJ1-1 | NA | TRBV7-6 | NA | TGTGCCAGCAGCACCACGACAGTCCTGAACACTGAAGCTTTCTTT | CASSTTTVLNTEAFF
TRBJ2-5 | NA | TRBV29-1 | NA | TGCAGCGTTGATAGCAGGAGGGGAGAGACCCAGTACTTC | CSVDSRRGETQYF
TRBJ1-1 | NA | TRBV29-1 | NA | TGCAGCGTTGAAGGGCAGGGTTTGAACACTGAAGCTTTCTTT | CSVEGQGLNTEAFF
TRBJ1-5 | NA | TRBV2 | NA | TGTGCCAGCAGTCCCCGGGAGGGCAATCAGCCCCAGCATTTT | CASSPREGNQPQHF
TRBJ2-5 | TRBD1 | TRBV5-8 | NA | TGTGCCAGCAGCAGGGGACAGGGACTCTCTCAAGAGACCCAGTACTTC | CASSRGQGLSQETQYF
TRBJ2-7 | NA | TRBV9 | NA | TGTGCCAGCAGCGTAGGGTCGGGGTGGGAGCAGTACTTC | CASSVGSGWEQYF
TRBJ1-2 | NA | TRBV2 | NA | TGTGCCAGCATGCGGGGTAACTATGGCTACACCTTC | CASMRGNYGYTF
TRBJ1-5 | NA | TRBV18 | NA | TGTGCCAGCTCACCATCTCCGGGGGGAGAGCCCCAGCATTTT | CASSPSPGGEPQHF
TRBJ2-1 | TRBD2 | TRBV7-2 | NA | TGTGCCAGCAGCGAAGCCGGGACTAGCGGGTGGAATGAGCAGTTCTTC | CASSEAGTSGWNEQFF
TRBJ2-5 | TRBD1 | TRBV6-5 | NA | TGTGCCAGCAGTTCTGACAGGGGGTGGGAGACCCAGTACTTC | CASSSDRGWETQYF
TRBJ1-5 | NA | TRBV24-1 | few | TGTGCCACCAGTGGGGGCCTTAGCAATCAGCCCCAGCATTTT | CATSGGLSNQPQHF
TRBJ1-2 | NA | TRBV27 | NA | TGTGCCAGCAGCCGCTATACAGGGAACGGTGGCTACACCTTC | CASSRYTGNGGYTF
TRBJ1-5 | TRBD1 | TRBV24-1 | NA | TGTGCCACCAGTGATCGTGGACAGGGAAACAATCAGCCCCAGCATTTT | CATSDRGQGNNQPQHF
TRBJ2-7 | TRBD1 | TRBV11-3 | few | TGTGCCAGCAGCTGGGACAGGGTCAGAAGCGAGCAGTACTTC | CASSWDRVRSEQYF
TRBJ2-1 | NA | TRBV4-1 | NA | TGCGCCAGCAGCCAAGATTCAGGAGACTGGGGAGGTGAGCAGTTCTTC | CASSQDSGDWGGEQFF
TRBJ2-5 | TRBD1 | TRBV7-2 | once | TGTGCCAGCAGCGGAGGCGCACAGGGGAAGAAAGAGACCCAGTACTTC | CASSGGAQGKKETQYF
TRBJ2-7 | TRBD1 | TRBV7-2 | NA | TGTGCCAGCAGTCCGGACAGGTACTACGAGCAGTACTTC | CASSPDRYYEQYF
TRBJ1-2 | NA | TRBV7-9 | few | TGTGCCAGCAGCTTAGGTCTCCGGGTTAACTATGGCTACACCTTC | CASSLGLRVNYGYTF
TRBJ2-1 | TRBD1 | TRBV11-2 | once | TGTGCCAGCAGCTTCGGGACAGGTCCCAATGAGCAGTTCTTC | CASSFGTGPNEQFF
TRBJ2-2 | NA | TRBV24-1 | NA | TGTGCCACCAACGAGGGAAACACCGGGGAGCTGTTTTTT | CATNEGNTGELFF
TRBJ1-6 | TRBD1 | TRBV27 | few | TGTGCCAGCAGCCCGGGACAGCTTAATTCACCCCTCCACTTT | CASSPGQLNSPLHF
TRBJ1-1 | TRBD1 | TRBV4-1 | NA | TGCGCCAGCAGCCAAGATCCCGGGACAGTGCCTGAAGCTTTCTTT | CASSQDPGTVPEAFF
TRBJ2-3 | NA | TRBV9 | NA | TGTGCCAGCAGCCCAATGGACAGCTTATTCACAGATACGCAGTATTTT | CASSPMDSLFTDTQYF
TRBJ2-3 | NA | TRBV7-9 | NA | TGTGCCAGCAGCAAAGGCGGAGATACGCAGTATTTT | CASSKGGDTQYF
TRBJ1-5 | NA | TRBV20-1 | NA | TGCAGTGCTAGTCCTGGGTCGGGGAATCAGCCCCAGCATTTT | CSASPGSGNQPQHF
TRBJ1-4 | NA | TRBV28 | NA | TGTGCCAGCAGTTTGTGGGGGGATCGTGAAAAACTGTTTTTT | CASSLWGDREKLFF
TRBJ1-1 | NA | TRBV18 | NA | TGTGCCAGCTCACCACCCCGGACGGACTACACTGAAGCTTTCTTT | CASSPPRTDYTEAFF
TRBJ1-2 | TRBD1 | TRBV5-1 | NA | TGCGCCAGCAGTTTGCAGGGGGAGGGCTACACCTTC | CASSLQGEGYTF